Each of the 29 T cell receptor beta chains below was sequenced from the same sample in a study of shared clonotypes between healthy human individuals. The repertoire was sequenced with immunoSEQ multiplex PCR; TCRdb's copy has only in-frame clones and lacks some. Of nearly 500,000 clones listed, around 78% are singletons. Sequenced input: PBMCs. The receptor source for this set is a woman between 35 and 50 years old in good health. Some clones in this sample may be carry-over from other donors' samples.

The rearrangement joins TRBV6-4 to TRBJ1-1; 10 bases are shared with TRBD1. The ends lost 6 bases at V and 4 bases at J; junction bases unmatched: 2. Germline V CDR1 and CDR2: MRHNA, SNTAGT. CDR3 size: 13 residues. CDR3 protein: CASSRDRGTEAFF. The DNA of the CDR3 is TGTGCCAGCAGCCGGGACAGGGGCACTGAAGCTTTCTTT.

This rearrangement joins TRBV28 to TRBJ1-1; a possible D gene is TRBD1 (5 bases). With 2 bases removed from V and 11 bases from J, the gap between germline ends came to 15 bases. Germline V gene sequence: CDR1 MDHEN, CDR2 SYDVKM. The CDR3 totals 13 residues. This chain's CDR3 is CASSLVPAGRAFF. CDR3 nucleotides: TGTGCCAGCAGTTTAGTCCCGGCAGGGAGGGCTTTCTTT. Supplemented by reference TRBV28 and TRBJ1-1, the full variable domain reads DVKVTQSSRYLVKRTGEKVFLECVQDMDHENMFWYRQDPGLGLRLIYFSYDVKMKEKGDIPEGYSVSREKKERFSLILESASTNQTSMYLCASSLVPAGRAFFGQGTRLTVV.

This chain connects TRBV30 to TRBJ2-1, with 9 positions matching TRBD2. CDR3 size: 13 residues. The J segment lost 8 bases and the V segment lost 1 base, leaving 3 bases of the junction unmatched. Per germline, CDR1 GTSNPN and CDR2 SVGIG (reference sequence). The CDR3 region has the DNA TGTGCCTGGAGTGGCGGGAGGGCACATGAGCAGTTCTTC. Translating gives CAWSGGRAHEQFF. Looking up the rest from reference TRBV30 and TRBJ2-1 gives the full variable domain: SQTIHQWPATLVQPVGSPLSLECTVEGTSNPNLYWYRQAAGRGLQLLFYSVGIGQISSEVPQNLSASRPQDRQFILSSKKLLLSDSGFYLCAWSGGRAHEQFFGPGTRLTVL.

The chain carries TRBV28 and TRBJ2-1; maybe TRBD2 (6 bases). The germline V gene has CDR1 MDHEN and CDR2 SYDVKM. Trimming took off 5 bases at V and 1 base at J, with 12 bases between the two ends. The CDR3 length is 15 residues. The CDR3: CASSIYLASYNEQFF. The CDR3, as DNA: TGTGCCAGCAGTATTTATCTAGCGTCCTACAATGAGCAGTTCTTC.

This clone was counted between two and nine times. V usage is TRBV30 and J usage is TRBJ1-1; 9 nucleotides align to TRBD1. V shed 4 bases, J shed 1 base, and the junction held 1 base outside the gene matches. The CDR3 length is 13 residues. From germline, CDR1 is GTSNPN and CDR2 SVGIG (reference sequence). The CDR3 region is CAWNRGPNTEAFF. The CDR3 nucleotides read TGTGCCTGGAACAGGGGGCCGAACACTGAAGCTTTCTTT.

V usage is TRBV30 and J usage is TRBJ2-3; D is possibly TRBD1 (6 bases). Germline V lookup: CDR1 GTSNPN, CDR2 SVGIG (reference sequence). With 2 bases removed from V and 0 bases from J, the gap between germline ends came to 9 bases. The CDR3 runs to 14 residues. The CDR3 coding sequence is TGTGCCTGGAGTAGGACAGTTAGCACAGATACGCAGTATTTT. Amino acid sequence: CAWSRTVSTDTQYF.

This chain joins TRBV2 and TRBJ1-2; D is perhaps TRBD1 (6 bases). V gave up 6 bases and J gave up 8 bases, with 19 bases separating them. Germline V lookup: CDR1 SNHLY, CDR2 FYNNEI. CDR3 length: 14 residues. The CDR3 protein is CASSYLQGPEGYTF. Written as DNA, the CDR3 is TGTGCCAGCAGCTATTTACAGGGCCCGGAGGGCTACACCTTC.

V and J are TRBV19 and TRBJ2-2; the D gene is possibly TRBD2 (5 bases). This CDR3 comprises 16 residues. Trimming pared 0 bases from V and 1 base from J, leaving 9 bases between. Germline-derived CDR1 and CDR2 are LNHDA and SQIVND (reference sequence). CDR3 coding DNA: TGTGCCAGTAGTATAGAGCTAGCTGGGAACACCGGGGAGCTGTTTTTT. It is translated as CASSIELAGNTGELFF. Full variable domain (outside the CDR3, taken from reference TRBV19 and TRBJ2-2): DGGITQSPKYLFRKEGQNVTLSCEQNLNHDAMYWYRQDPGQGLRLIYYSQIVNDFQKGDIAEGYSVSREKKESFPLTVTSAQKNPTAFYLCASSIELAGNTGELFFGEGSRLTVL.

The chain couples TRBV6-4 to TRBJ2-3; weak D call: TRBD2 (5 bases). The CDR3 has 15 residues. Germline assignment: CDR1 MRHNA and CDR2 SNTAGT. The V end lost 4 bases, the J end lost 2 bases, and 13 bases lay between the germline ends. The DNA for the CDR3 is TGTGCCAGCAGTGTTGAGGGCAGCTACACAGATACGCAGTATTTT. Translation gives CASSVEGSYTDTQYF.

A note on this clone: A read error is possible here, since a much larger clone lies one base away. Other nucleotide sequences from this sample produce the same CDR3. The V gene is TRBV29-1, the J gene TRBJ1-4; D ambiguous. Germline CDR1 SQVTM, CDR2 ANQGSEA. CDR3 length: 13 residues. Written as DNA, the CDR3 is TGCAGCGCCTGTTTGGACCCTAATGAGAAACTGTTTTTT. It translates to CSACLDPNEKLFF.

The gene calls are TRBV7-6 and TRBJ2-5; D is unresolved. The CDR3 runs 13 residues. Trimming cost V 2 bases and J 3 bases, with 7 bases left between them. Germline V gives CDR1 SGHVS, CDR2 FNYEAQ. CDR3 nucleotides: TGTGCCAGCAGCTTAATCTGGGAAGAGACCCAGTACTTC. Amino acid sequence: CASSLIWEETQYF.

The chain links TRBV28 to TRBJ2-1, with unresolved D. CDR1 is MDHEN and CDR2 is SYDVKM in the germline V gene. The CDR3 covers 11 residues. V was trimmed by 5 bases and J by 9 bases, leaving 8 bases between them. The CDR3 nucleotides read TGTGCCAGCAGTCCCTCAGGTGAGCAGTTCTTC. Amino acids: CASSPSGEQFF.

The genes are TRBV4-2 and TRBJ1-4; 7 nucleotides align to TRBD1. Germline CDR1 reads LGHNA; CDR2 reads YNFKEQ. With V trimmed by 4 bases and J by 6 bases, 11 bases remained unmatched. The CDR3 is 16 amino acids. This CDR3 is CASSPRPQGGDEKLFF. As DNA, the CDR3 is TGTGCCAGCAGCCCCAGACCGCAGGGGGGAGATGAAAAACTGTTTTTT.

This rearrangement joins TRBV4-2 to TRBJ2-1; tentative D call: TRBD2 (5 bases). The germline CDR1 and CDR2 sequences are LGHNA and YNFKEQ. There are 16 residues in the CDR3. Trimming took 1 base from V and 4 from J, leaving 14 bases between them. CDR3: CASSQGAAKLYNEQFF. The CDR3 bases are TGTGCCAGCAGCCAAGGAGCGGCGAAACTATACAATGAGCAGTTCTTC.

To note about this clone: The junction shows a germline mismatch at one end, possibly a read error. The chain couples TRBV14 to TRBJ1-1; 7 bases line up with TRBD1. The CDR3 is made up of 15 amino acids. Germline CDR1 reads SGHDN; CDR2 reads FVKESK. CDR3 coding DNA: TGTGCCAGCAGCCCATACAACAGGGGAGTCTTTTCGGCTTCCTTT. It translates to CASSPYNRGVFSASF. The full variable domain, in which reference TRBV14 and TRBJ1-1 provide the parts outside the CDR3, is EAGVTQFPSHSVIEKGQTVTLRCDPISGHDNLYWYRRVMGKEIKFLLHFVKESKQDESGMPNNRFLAERTGGTYSTLKVQPAELEDSGVYFCASSPYNRGVFSASFGQGTRLTVV.

V is TRBV12-5 and J is TRBJ2-7, with 8 positions matching TRBD2. Germline CDR1 is LGHNT and CDR2 is FRNRAP. This CDR3 comprises 14 residues. V was pared by 2 bases and J by 3 bases, with 3 bases of the junction left unmatched. The CDR3 DNA reads TGTGCTAGTGGTTTGATCCGGGGGGGCTACGAGCAGTACTTC. Protein sequence: CASGLIRGGYEQYF.

This sequence joins TRBV4-2 and TRBJ2-2; 9 bases are a match to TRBD1. This CDR3 is 13 amino acids long. Looked up from germline, CDR1 is LGHNA and CDR2 is YNFKEQ. The ends lost 5 bases at V and 5 bases at J; junction bases unmatched: 0. DNA of the CDR3: TGTGCCAGCAGCGGACAGGGGACCGGGGAGCTGTTTTTT. Residues: CASSGQGTGELFF.

This chain connects TRBV9 to TRBJ2-2; 8 positions match TRBD2. V was clipped by 1 base and J by 7 bases; unmatched bases: 6. Germline V gene lookup returns CDR1 SGDLS and CDR2 YYNGEE. This CDR3 is 15 amino acids long. CDR3 DNA sequence: TGTGCCAGCAGCGTATCCAGCGGGAGTGTCGGGGAGCTGTTTTTT. Translated, it gives CASSVSSGSVGELFF.

This clone was found a few times. The J gene is TRBJ1-4, the V gene TRBV9, with unresolved D. This CDR3 has 15 residues. Germline lookup yields CDR1 SGDLS and CDR2 YYNGEE. Trimming took off 0 bases at V and 10 bases at J, with 16 bases between the two ends. CDR3: CASSVDGNRWGKLFF. CDR3 DNA sequence: TGTGCCAGCAGCGTAGATGGGAACCGCTGGGGAAAACTGTTTTTT. Full variable domain (rest looked up from reference TRBV9 and TRBJ1-4): DSGVTQTPKHLITATGQRVTLRCSPRSGDLSVYWYQQSLDQGLQFLIQYYNGEERAKGNILERFSAQQFPDLHSELNLSSLELGDSALYFCASSVDGNRWGKLFFGSGTQLSVL.

This chain links TRBV29-1 with TRBJ1-2, with 8 bases fitting TRBD1. V lost 6 bases, J lost 7 bases, and 7 bases stayed unmatched. There are 12 residues in the CDR3. The germline V gene encodes CDR1 SQVTM and CDR2 ANQGSEA. CDR3 DNA sequence: TGCAGCGTGGAACAGGGGGATGGTGGCTACACCTTC. Protein: CSVEQGDGGYTF.

V and J are TRBV25-1 and TRBJ1-2; no firm D call. Trimming stripped 3 bases from V and 2 bases from J, with 7 bases between. This CDR3 has 13 residues. Germline V gives CDR1 MGHDK, CDR2 SYGVNS. In DNA form, the CDR3 reads TGTGCCAGCAGTGATCGGGGAAACTATGGCTACACCTTC. It specifies CASSDRGNYGYTF.

On this clone: A much larger clone lies a single base off, so this may be a read error. Other DNA sequences from this sample encode an identical CDR3 as well. This chain connects TRBV30 to TRBJ1-1; D unclear. The CDR3 has 12 amino acids. CDR1 is GTSNPN and CDR2 is SVGIG in the germline V gene (reference sequence). The CDR3 is CAWSVLGFEAFF. Written as DNA, the CDR3 is TGTGCCTGGAGTGTACTGGGGTTTGAAGCTTTCTTC.

Only one count was recorded for this clone. V and J are TRBV5-1 and TRBJ2-2; D is undetermined. The CDR3 length is 14 residues. Germline CDR1 reads SGHRS; CDR2 reads YFSETQ. V gave up 3 bases and J gave up 1 base, with 7 bases separating them. CDR3 protein: CASSSDLNTGELFF. As DNA, the CDR3 is TGCGCCAGCAGCTCCGACTTGAACACCGGGGAGCTGTTTTTT.

With respect to this clone: Other DNA sequences in the sample encode the same CDR3. V is TRBV4-2 and J is TRBJ2-1; 8 nucleotides agree with TRBD2. Germline-derived CDR1 and CDR2 are LGHNA and YNFKEQ. This CDR3 has 14 amino acids. Germline trimming cut 1 base from V and 4 bases from J; bases unmatched to any gene: 0. CDR3 sequence: CASSQGLAYNEQFF. Here the CDR3 DNA reads TGTGCCAGCAGCCAAGGACTAGCGTACAATGAGCAGTTCTTC.

The gene calls are TRBV27 and TRBJ1-2, with D unclear. The CDR3 consists of 15 residues. Trimming took 2 bases from V and 1 from J, leaving 11 bases between them. Germline CDR1 is MNHEY and CDR2 is SMNVEV (reference sequence). DNA for the CDR3: TGTGCCAGCAGTTTAGGAACACCGCTTAACTATGGCTACACCTTC. Protein: CASSLGTPLNYGYTF.

The V gene is TRBV2, the J gene TRBJ2-3; 8 bases fit TRBD2. The CDR3 has 15 amino acids. The V gene's germline CDR1 is SNHLY and CDR2 FYNNEI. V trimming: 6 bases; J trimming: 3 bases; junction bases outside the gene matches: 8. CDR3 protein: CASSLAGIFTDTQYF. In nucleotides, the CDR3 is TGTGCCAGCAGCCTAGCGGGCATTTTTACAGATACGCAGTATTTT. Full variable domain (remainder filled in from reference TRBV2 and TRBJ2-3): EPEVTQTPSHQVTQMGQEVILRCVPISNHLYFYWYRQILGQKVEFLVSFYNNEISEKSEIFDDQFSVERPDGSNFTLKIRSTKLEDSAMYFCASSLAGIFTDTQYFGPGTRLTVL.

The DNA for the CDR3 is TGTGCCAGCAGCAAAGGGTGTCTCCGGGACTCCCGACCGGGGCTAAAGTACTTC. Protein: CASSKGCLRDSRPGLKYF. The chain combines TRBV21-1 with TRBJ2-4; TRBD2 is the table's D call and was not checked against the DNA. TRBV21-1 is annotated as a pseudogene. The CDR3 is 18 amino acids.

The rearrangement joins TRBV19 to TRBJ2-7; TRBD1 is a possible D gene (6 bases). V lost 4 bases and J lost 3, with 13 bases in between. The CDR3 is 14 amino acids. CDR1 LNHDA and CDR2 SQIVND come from the germline V gene (reference sequence). The CDR3 DNA sequence: TGTGCCAGTAGTAAAGGAACAGGGATCTACGAGCAGTACTTC. Translation: CASSKGTGIYEQYF.

In regard to this clone: This may stem from a read error, because a much larger clone lies one nucleotide away. The same CDR3 can be traced to other DNA sequences in this sample. CDR3 DNA sequence: TGTGCTAGCAGCCAACCAGGGACAGCCTGGCCCCAGCATTTT. It translates to CASSQPGTAWPQHF. V and J are TRBV4-2 and TRBJ1-5; 7 positions match TRBD1. Per the germline V gene, CDR1 is LGHNA and CDR2 is YNFKEQ. The CDR3 spans 14 residues.